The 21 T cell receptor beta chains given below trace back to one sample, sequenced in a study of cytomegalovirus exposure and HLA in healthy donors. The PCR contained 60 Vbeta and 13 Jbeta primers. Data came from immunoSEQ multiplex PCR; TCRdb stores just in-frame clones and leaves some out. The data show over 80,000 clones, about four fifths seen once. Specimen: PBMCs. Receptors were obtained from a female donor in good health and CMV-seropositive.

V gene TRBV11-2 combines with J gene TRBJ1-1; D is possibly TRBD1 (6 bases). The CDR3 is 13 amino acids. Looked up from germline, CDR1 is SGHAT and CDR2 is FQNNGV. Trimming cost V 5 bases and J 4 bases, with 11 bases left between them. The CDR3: CASSPGGRTEAFF. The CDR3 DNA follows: TGTGCCAGCAGCCCGGGGGGGCGCACTGAAGCTTTCTTT.

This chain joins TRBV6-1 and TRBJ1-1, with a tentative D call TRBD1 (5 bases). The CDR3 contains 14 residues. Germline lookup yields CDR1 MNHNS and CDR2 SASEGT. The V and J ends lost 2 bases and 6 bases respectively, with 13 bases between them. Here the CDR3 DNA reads TGTGCCAGCAGTGAAACAGCAGGGCAGCCTGAAGCTTTCTTT. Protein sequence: CASSETAGQPEAFF.

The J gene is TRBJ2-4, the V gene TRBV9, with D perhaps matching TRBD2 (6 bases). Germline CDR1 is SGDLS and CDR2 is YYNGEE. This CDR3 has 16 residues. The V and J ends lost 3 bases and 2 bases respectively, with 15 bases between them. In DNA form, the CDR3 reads TGTGCCAGCAGCGCCGGGGGTAGCCTTACCAAAAACATTCAGTACTTC. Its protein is CASSAGGSLTKNIQYF. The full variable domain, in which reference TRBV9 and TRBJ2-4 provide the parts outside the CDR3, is DSGVTQTPKHLITATGQRVTLRCSPRSGDLSVYWYQQSLDQGLQFLIQYYNGEERAKGNILERFSAQQFPDLHSELNLSSLELGDSALYFCASSAGGSLTKNIQYFGAGTRLSVL.

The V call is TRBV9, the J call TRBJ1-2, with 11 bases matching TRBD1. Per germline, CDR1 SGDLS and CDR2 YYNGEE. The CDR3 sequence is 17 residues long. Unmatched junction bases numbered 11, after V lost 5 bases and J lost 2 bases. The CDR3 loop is CASRSDLWDRGNYGYTF. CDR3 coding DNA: TGTGCCAGCAGGTCCGACCTCTGGGACAGGGGGAACTATGGCTACACCTTC.

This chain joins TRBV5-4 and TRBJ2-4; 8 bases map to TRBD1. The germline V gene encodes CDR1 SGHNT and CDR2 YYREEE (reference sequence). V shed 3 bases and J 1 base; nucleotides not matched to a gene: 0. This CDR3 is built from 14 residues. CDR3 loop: CASSWTGAKNIQYF. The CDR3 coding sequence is TGTGCCAGCAGCTGGACAGGGGCCAAAAACATTCAGTACTTC. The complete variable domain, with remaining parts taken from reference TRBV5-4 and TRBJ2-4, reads ETGVTQSPTHLIKTRGQQVTLRCSSQSGHNTVSWYQQALGQGPQFIFQYYREEENGRGNFPPRFSGLQFPNYSSELNVNALELDDSALYLCASSWTGAKNIQYFGAGTRLSVL.

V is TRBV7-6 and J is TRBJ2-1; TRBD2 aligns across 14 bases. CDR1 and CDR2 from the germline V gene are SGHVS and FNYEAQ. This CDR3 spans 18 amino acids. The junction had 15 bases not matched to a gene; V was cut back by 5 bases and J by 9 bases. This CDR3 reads CASSETTSGRAYGIEQFF. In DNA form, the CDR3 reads TGTGCCAGCAGCGAGACGACTAGCGGGAGGGCCTATGGGATTGAGCAGTTCTTC.

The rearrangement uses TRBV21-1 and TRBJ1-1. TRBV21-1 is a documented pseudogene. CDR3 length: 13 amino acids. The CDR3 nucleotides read TGTGCCAGCAGCAACTGGCGGGGTTCTGAAGCTTTCTTT. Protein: CASSNWRGSEAFF.

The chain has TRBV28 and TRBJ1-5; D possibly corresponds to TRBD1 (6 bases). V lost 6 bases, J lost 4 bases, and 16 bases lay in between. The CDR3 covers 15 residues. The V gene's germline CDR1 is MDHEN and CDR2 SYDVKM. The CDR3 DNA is TGTGCCAGCAGCCTACAGGGAGGGGGTAATCAGCCCCAGCATTTT. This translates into CASSLQGGGNQPQHF. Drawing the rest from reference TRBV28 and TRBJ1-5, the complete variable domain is DVKVTQSSRYLVKRTGEKVFLECVQDMDHENMFWYRQDPGLGLRLIYFSYDVKMKEKGDIPEGYSVSREKKERFSLILESASTNQTSMYLCASSLQGGGNQPQHFGDGTRLSIL.

CDR3 protein: CASRDSLNQPQHF. The CDR3 DNA follows: TGTGCCAGCAGGGACAGTCTCAATCAGCCCCAGCATTTT. The chain employs TRBV6-5 and TRBJ1-5; D is possibly TRBD1 (6 bases). Per germline, CDR1 MNHEY and CDR2 SVGAGI. V was trimmed by 6 bases and J by 3 bases, leaving 9 bases between them. The CDR3 loop spans 13 amino acids.

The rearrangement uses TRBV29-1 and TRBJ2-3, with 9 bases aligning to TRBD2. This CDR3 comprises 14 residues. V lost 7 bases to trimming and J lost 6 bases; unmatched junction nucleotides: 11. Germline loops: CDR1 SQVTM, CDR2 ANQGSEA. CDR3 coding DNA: TGCAGCGCGTCGACTAGCGGTACCTCGGATACGCAGTATTTT. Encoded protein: CSASTSGTSDTQYF.

This chain's CDR3 is CASSLARTADEKLFF. In nucleotides, the CDR3 is TGCGCCAGCAGCTTGGCCCGGACTGCTGATGAAAAACTGTTTTTT. The chain combines TRBV5-1 with TRBJ1-4; D ambiguous. The V gene lost 0 bases and the J gene lost 6 bases, with 12 bases spanning the gap. This CDR3 is built from 15 residues. Germline V gene data show CDR1 as SGHRS and CDR2 as YFSETQ.

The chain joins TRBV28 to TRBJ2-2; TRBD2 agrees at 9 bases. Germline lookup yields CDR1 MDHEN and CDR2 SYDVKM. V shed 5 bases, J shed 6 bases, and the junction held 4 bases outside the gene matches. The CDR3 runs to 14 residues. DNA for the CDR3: TGTGCCAGCAGTCTCGTAGCGGGGGCCGGGGAGCTGTTTTTT. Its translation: CASSLVAGAGELFF.

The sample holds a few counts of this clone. In DNA form, the CDR3 reads TGTGCCAGCAGTTCAGCGGGCTACGAGCAGTACTTC. It translates to CASSSAGYEQYF. V gene TRBV11-2 combines with J gene TRBJ2-7, with a possible D match to TRBD2 (6 bases). V lost 6 bases and J lost 3, with 9 bases in between. CDR3 length: 12 residues. Germline V gives CDR1 SGHAT, CDR2 FQNNGV.

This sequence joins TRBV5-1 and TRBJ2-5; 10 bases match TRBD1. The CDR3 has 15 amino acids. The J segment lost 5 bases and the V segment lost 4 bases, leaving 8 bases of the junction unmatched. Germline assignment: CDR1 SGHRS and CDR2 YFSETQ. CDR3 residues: CASSPEDRGWETQYF. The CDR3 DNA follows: TGCGCCAGCAGCCCCGAGGACAGGGGGTGGGAGACCCAGTACTTC.

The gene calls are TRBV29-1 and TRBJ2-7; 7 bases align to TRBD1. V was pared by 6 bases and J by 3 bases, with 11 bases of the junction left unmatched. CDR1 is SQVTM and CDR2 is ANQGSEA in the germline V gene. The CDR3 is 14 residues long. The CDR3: CSVLRGGAVYEQYF. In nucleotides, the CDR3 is TGCAGCGTGCTTAGAGGGGGCGCGGTCTACGAGCAGTACTTC.

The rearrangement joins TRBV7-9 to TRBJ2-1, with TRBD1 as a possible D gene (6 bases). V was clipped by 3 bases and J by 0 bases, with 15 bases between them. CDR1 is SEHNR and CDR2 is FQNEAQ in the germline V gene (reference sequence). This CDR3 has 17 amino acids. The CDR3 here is CASSFNPTGSSYNEQFF. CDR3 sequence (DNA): TGTGCCAGCAGCTTCAATCCCACAGGGAGCTCCTACAATGAGCAGTTCTTC.

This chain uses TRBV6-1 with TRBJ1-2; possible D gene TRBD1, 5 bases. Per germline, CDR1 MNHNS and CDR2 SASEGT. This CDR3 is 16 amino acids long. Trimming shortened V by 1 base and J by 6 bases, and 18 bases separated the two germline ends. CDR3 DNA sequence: TGTGCCAGCAGTGAAGTGGGGGGGTTCTCGGGGCATGGCTACACCTTC. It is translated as CASSEVGGFSGHGYTF.

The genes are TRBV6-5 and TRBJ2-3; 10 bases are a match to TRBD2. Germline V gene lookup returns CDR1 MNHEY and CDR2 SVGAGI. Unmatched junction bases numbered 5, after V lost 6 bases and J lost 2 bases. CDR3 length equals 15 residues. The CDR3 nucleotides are TGTGCCAGCAGCGTAGCGGGAGGCCCCACAGATACGCAGTATTTT. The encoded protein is CASSVAGGPTDTQYF.

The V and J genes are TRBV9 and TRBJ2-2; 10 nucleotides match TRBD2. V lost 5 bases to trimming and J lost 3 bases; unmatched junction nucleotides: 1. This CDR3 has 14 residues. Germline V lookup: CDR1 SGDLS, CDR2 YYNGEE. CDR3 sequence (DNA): TGTGCCAGCAGTGGACTAGCGGACACCGGGGAGCTGTTTTTT. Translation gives CASSGLADTGELFF. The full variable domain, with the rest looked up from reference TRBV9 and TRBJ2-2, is DSGVTQTPKHLITATGQRVTLRCSPRSGDLSVYWYQQSLDQGLQFLIQYYNGEERAKGNILERFSAQQFPDLHSELNLSSLELGDSALYFCASSGLADTGELFFGEGSRLTVL.

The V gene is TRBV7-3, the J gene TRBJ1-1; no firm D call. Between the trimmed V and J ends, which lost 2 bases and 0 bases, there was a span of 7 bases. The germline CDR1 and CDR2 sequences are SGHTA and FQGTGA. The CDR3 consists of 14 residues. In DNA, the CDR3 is TGTGCCAGCAGCTTAGGGGAGATGAACACTGAAGCTTTCTTT. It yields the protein CASSLGEMNTEAFF.

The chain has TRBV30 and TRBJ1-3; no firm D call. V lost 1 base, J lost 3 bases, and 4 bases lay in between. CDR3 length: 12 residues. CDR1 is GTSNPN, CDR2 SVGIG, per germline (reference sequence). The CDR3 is CAWSELGNTIYF. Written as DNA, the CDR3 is TGTGCCTGGAGTGAGCTTGGAAACACCATATATTTT. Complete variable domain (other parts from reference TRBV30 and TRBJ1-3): SQTIHQWPATLVQPVGSPLSLECTVEGTSNPNLYWYRQAAGRGLQLLFYSVGIGQISSEVPQNLSASRPQDRQFILSSKKLLLSDSGFYLCAWSELGNTIYFGEGSWLTVV.